A single sample is the source of the 14 T cell receptor beta chains below, sequenced in a study of blood T cell repertoires in COVID-19. The method was immunoSEQ multiplex PCR; TCRdb's version includes in-frame clones alone and lacks a portion of them. The data show about 86,000 clones, about four fifths seen once. Sequenced: peripheral blood. Receptors originate from an elderly woman with acute or convalescent COVID-19.

The rearrangement uses TRBV28 and TRBJ1-1, with 8 bases lining up with TRBD1. Germline V gene data show CDR1 as MDHEN and CDR2 as SYDVKM. The CDR3 is 11 amino acids. Trimming took 4 bases from V and 8 from J; bases not matched to a gene: 0. The DNA for the CDR3 is TGTGCCAGCAGTTGGACAGGGGAAGCTTTCTTT. It translates to CASSWTGEAFF. Full variable domain (rest looked up from reference TRBV28 and TRBJ1-1): DVKVTQSSRYLVKRTGEKVFLECVQDMDHENMFWYRQDPGLGLRLIYFSYDVKMKEKGDIPEGYSVSREKKERFSLILESASTNQTSMYLCASSWTGEAFFGQGTRLTVV.

V is TRBV3-1 (or the pseudogene TRBV3-2) and J is TRBJ2-7; perhaps TRBD2 as D (6 bases). Germline CDR1 reads LGHDT; CDR2 reads YNNKEL (reference sequence). V was trimmed by 0 bases and J by 3 bases, leaving 9 bases between them. The CDR3 runs to 14 residues. CDR3 DNA sequence: TGTGCCAGCAGCCAAGAGCAGGGAGGCTACGAGCAGTACTTC. Translation: CASSQEQGGYEQYF.

The V and J genes are TRBV4-1 and TRBJ1-2; D is undetermined. Trimming left V 4 bases short and J 7 bases short, with 13 bases between. This CDR3 contains 13 residues. The germline V gene encodes CDR1 MGHRA and CDR2 YSYEKL. CDR3 sequence reads: CASSPTNLGGYTF. CDR3 DNA: TGCGCCAGCAGCCCGACAAATTTGGGTGGCTACACCTTC.

V gene TRBV25-1 combines with J gene TRBJ2-2, with TRBD1 matching over 7 bases. The CDR3 loop spans 14 amino acids. Per germline, CDR1 MGHDK and CDR2 SYGVNS. J was trimmed by 6 bases and V by 4 bases; bases with no gene match: 5. CDR3 DNA sequence: TGTGCCAGCAGTGCCCCCGGACAGGCCGGGGAGCTGTTTTTT. Protein: CASSAPGQAGELFF.

The chain combines TRBV12-1 with TRBJ1-2. TRBV12-1 is listed as a pseudogene. The CDR3 runs to 13 residues. CDR3 sequence reads: CASSSRPGEGYTF. The CDR3, as DNA: TGTGCCAGCAGCTCCCGACCCGGGGAGGGCTACACCTTC.

This clone has only a few counts. V is TRBV4-1 and J is TRBJ1-3, with D perhaps matching TRBD1 (5 bases). This CDR3 contains 16 residues. Looked up from germline, CDR1 is MGHRA and CDR2 is YSYEKL. Trimming left V 1 base short and J 4 bases short, with 14 bases between. The DNA for the CDR3 is TGCGCCAGCAGCCAAGCACCCCATCAGGGCGGAAACACCATATATTTT. Translated: CASSQAPHQGGNTIYF.

The gene calls are TRBV5-1 and TRBJ1-1; possibly TRBD1 for D (6 bases). The CDR3 runs 14 residues. The V and J ends lost 0 bases and 4 bases respectively, with 10 bases between them. The germline CDR1 and CDR2 sequences are SGHRS and YFSETQ. The CDR3 is CASSLVPDSTEAFF. The DNA for the CDR3 is TGCGCCAGCAGCTTGGTCCCGGACAGCACTGAAGCTTTCTTT.

CDR3 region: CASSLALREDTEAFF. CDR3 DNA: TGTGCCAGCAGCTTAGCGCTGAGGGAGGACACTGAAGCTTTCTTT. This rearrangement joins TRBV7-8 to TRBJ1-1, with D uncertain. Germline loops: CDR1 SGHVS, CDR2 FQNEAQ. This CDR3 has 15 amino acids. Trimming pared 0 bases from V and 3 bases from J, leaving 11 bases between.

CDR3 sequence: CAIKDSLGRIAGELFF. In DNA form, the CDR3 reads TGTGCCATCAAGGACAGCTTAGGGAGAATCGCCGGGGAGCTGTTTTTT. This sequence joins TRBV10-3 and TRBJ2-2, with D possibly TRBD1 on 6 matching bases. Germline V gene lookup returns CDR1 ENHRY and CDR2 SYGVKD. This CDR3 is 16 amino acids long. Trimming left V 7 bases short and J 6 bases short, with 21 bases between.

This rearrangement joins TRBV5-1 to TRBJ2-3; 8 bases line up with TRBD2. V lost 7 bases and J lost 0; bases outside the gene matches: 7. In germline, CDR1 is SGHRS, CDR2 YFSETQ. The CDR3 runs to 15 residues. CDR3 DNA: TGCGCCAGCCAGCTAAGCGGGGGAAGCACAGATACGCAGTATTTT. It translates to CASQLSGGSTDTQYF. The full variable domain, completed using reference TRBV5-1 and TRBJ2-3, is KAGVTQTPRYLIKTRGQQVTLSCSPISGHRSVSWYQQTPGQGLQFLFEYFSETQRNKGNFPGRFSGRQFSNSRSEMNVSTLELGDSALYLCASQLSGGSTDTQYFGPGTRLTVL.

This clone was picked up one time. This chain connects TRBV5-5 to TRBJ2-3, with 7 bases that match TRBD1. The CDR3 loop spans 16 amino acids. Looked up from germline, CDR1 is SGHKS and CDR2 is YYEKEE (reference sequence). With 3 bases clipped from V and 5 bases from J, the junction kept 12 bases outside the gene matches. The CDR3 spells CASSWAGGYAEDTQYF. The CDR3, as DNA: TGTGCCAGCAGCTGGGCAGGGGGTTACGCAGAAGATACGCAGTATTTT.

V is TRBV3-1 (or the pseudogene TRBV3-2) and J is TRBJ2-7; 8 bases are shared with TRBD2. CDR3 length: 15 amino acids. Germline V gives CDR1 LGHDT, CDR2 YNNKEL (reference sequence). With 1 base clipped from V and 6 bases from J, the junction kept 8 bases outside the gene matches. The CDR3 protein is CASSQGHRGGREQYF. CDR3 nucleotides: TGTGCCAGCAGCCAAGGTCACCGGGGGGGCCGCGAGCAGTACTTC.

The CDR3 loop is CASSVVGTSGYNEQFF. DNA for the CDR3: TGTGCCAGCAGCGTAGTAGGGACTAGCGGTTACAATGAGCAGTTCTTC. V is TRBV9 and J is TRBJ2-1; TRBD2 matches at 11 bases. The CDR3 covers 16 residues. Germline CDR1 reads SGDLS; CDR2 reads YYNGEE. The junction had 3 bases not matched to a gene; V was cut back by 0 bases and J by 4 bases.

The chain employs TRBV15 and TRBJ1-1; D is perhaps TRBD1 (5 bases). This CDR3 spans 16 amino acids. V lost 0 bases and J 4 bases, leaving 15 bases between the germline ends. The V gene's germline CDR1 is LNHNV and CDR2 YYDKDF (reference sequence). CDR3 nucleotide sequence: TGTGCCACCAGCAGAGATAGGGCAGCCGGGGGCACTGAAGCTTTCTTT. It yields the protein CATSRDRAAGGTEAFF.